This T cell receptor beta chain stems from a study of T cells after yellow fever vaccination. Points from the study as a whole: The study re-detected most primary-vaccination clones after the booster (96% CD4, roughly 91% CD8).

TCRdb passed the 5' RACE reads through MiXCR, listing each CDR3 protein once. The table shows some 500,000 distinct CDR3 sequences, with around an eighth occurring only once. CDR3 length: 13 residues. V lost 6 bases and J lost 6, with 12 bases in between. CDR1 is DFQATT, CDR2 SNEGSKA, per germline (reference sequence). This clonotype was observed a handful of times. Its antigen is currently unknown. The rearrangement links TRBV20-1 to TRBJ1-6; no firm D call. The sequence was collected from a young man who received the YFV17D yellow fever vaccine. The sequencing here drew on PBMCs, taken on the day of the yellow fever booster vaccination. The chain's CDR3 is CSATDGINSPLHF. CDR3 nucleotide sequence: TGCAGTGCCACGGACGGGATTAATTCACCCCTCCACTTT.